This T cell receptor beta chain is from a study of T cells after yellow fever vaccination. Findings and limits, study-wide: A small proportion of clonotypes was detected in both the CD4 and CD8 compartments. Clones that expanded after primary vaccination mostly reappeared after the booster (96% CD4, approximately 85% CD8). Weaker, the secondary response had a peak occurring faster, on day 5 versus 15.

As TCR cDNA was made by 5'RACE template switching, a universal primer site and UMIs were added. TCRdb analysed the 5' RACE reads with MiXCR anew, one entry per CDR3 protein. The sample consists of under 600,000 distinct CDR3 sequences, roughly 22% of them appearing once. As to this clonotype: What it binds is unknown.

Source: PBMCs, taken roughly 23 days after the first yellow fever vaccination. This TCR derives from a man between 18 and 35 years old who received the YFV17D yellow fever vaccine.

The CDR3 region is CASSAGSLSGNTIYF. The CDR3 DNA is TGTGCCAGCAGCGCGGGTTCCCTCTCTGGAAACACCATATATTTT. This chain joins TRBV7-8 and TRBJ1-3, with D unresolved. CDR1 and CDR2 from the germline V gene are SGHVS and FQNEAQ. This CDR3 comprises 15 residues. The V end was cut by 5 bases, the J end by 0 bases, with 11 bases between.